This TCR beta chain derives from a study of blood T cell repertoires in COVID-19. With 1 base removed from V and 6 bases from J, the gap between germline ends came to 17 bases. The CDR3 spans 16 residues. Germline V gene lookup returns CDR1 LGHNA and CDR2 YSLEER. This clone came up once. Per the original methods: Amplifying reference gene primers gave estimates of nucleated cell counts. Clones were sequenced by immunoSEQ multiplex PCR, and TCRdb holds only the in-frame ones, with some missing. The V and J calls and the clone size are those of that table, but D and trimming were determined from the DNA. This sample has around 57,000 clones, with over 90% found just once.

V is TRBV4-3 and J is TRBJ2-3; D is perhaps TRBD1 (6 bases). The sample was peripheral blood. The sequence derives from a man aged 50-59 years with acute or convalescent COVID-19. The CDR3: CASSQGRGETLDTQYF. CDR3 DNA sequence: TGCGCCAGCAGCCAAGGCAGGGGCGAGACCCTTGATACGCAGTATTTT.